These 2 T cell receptor beta chains came from one sample sequenced in a study of Ad26.COV2.S vaccination and SARS-CoV-2 variants. Here immunoSEQ multiplex PCR was the method, and the copy in TCRdb shows in-frame clones only, minus some. The table has about 440,000 clones, around 85% seen once. As to treatment: around 19 received Ad26.COV2.S at low or high dose, single or two shots; about 5 received placebo; per-sample allocation not given. Collection of the samples took place on day 63 after the first injection of vaccine or placebo. This sample comprised peripheral blood, obtained in a trial of Ad26.COV2.S vaccine versus placebo. These receptors were obtained from a person between 18 and 59 years old who received the Ad26.COV2.S COVID-19 vaccine or a placebo.

The V call is TRBV4-1, the J call TRBJ2-7, with D perhaps given as TRBD1 or TRBD2 (5 bases each). The CDR3 consists of 14 residues. V was clipped by 0 bases and J by 2 bases, with 8 bases between them. Germline assignment: CDR1 MGHRA and CDR2 YSYEKL. The CDR3 loop is CASSQDSGPYEQYF. The CDR3 DNA reads as TGCGCCAGCAGCCAAGATTCGGGACCCTACGAGCAGTACTTC.

The chain has TRBV5-4 and TRBJ2-7; D uncertain. This CDR3 has 14 amino acids. V lost 0 bases and J 5 bases, leaving 12 bases between the germline ends. Germline V gene data show CDR1 as SGHNT and CDR2 as YYREEE (reference sequence). CDR3 sequence (DNA): TGTGCCAGCAGCTTGGCCGGCTCCAGGCACGAGCAGTACTTC. This gives the protein CASSLAGSRHEQYF. Based on the CDR3 plus reference TRBV5-4 and TRBJ2-7, the full variable domain is ETGVTQSPTHLIKTRGQQVTLRCSSQSGHNTVSWYQQALGQGPQFIFQYYREEENGRGNFPPRFSGLQFPNYSSELNVNALELDDSALYLCASSLAGSRHEQYFGPGTRLTVT.